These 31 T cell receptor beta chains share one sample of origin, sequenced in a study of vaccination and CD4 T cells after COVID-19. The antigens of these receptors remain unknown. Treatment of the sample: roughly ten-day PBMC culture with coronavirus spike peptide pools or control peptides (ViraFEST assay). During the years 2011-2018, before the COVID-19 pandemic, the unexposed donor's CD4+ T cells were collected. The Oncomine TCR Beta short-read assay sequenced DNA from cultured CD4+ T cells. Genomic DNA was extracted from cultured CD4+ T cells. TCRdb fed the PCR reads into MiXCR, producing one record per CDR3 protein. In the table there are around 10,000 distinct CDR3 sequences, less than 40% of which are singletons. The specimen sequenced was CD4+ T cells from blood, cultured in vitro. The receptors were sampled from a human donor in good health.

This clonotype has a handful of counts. Here the CDR3 DNA reads TGCAGTGCCCTCAGTCGCAATGAGCAGTTCTTC. Its protein product is CSALSRNEQFF. The chain couples TRBV20-1 to TRBJ2-1; no clear D gene. Trimming stripped 6 bases from V and 6 bases from J, with 9 bases between. Germline lookup yields CDR1 DFQATT and CDR2 SNEGSKA (reference sequence). The CDR3 is 11 residues long.

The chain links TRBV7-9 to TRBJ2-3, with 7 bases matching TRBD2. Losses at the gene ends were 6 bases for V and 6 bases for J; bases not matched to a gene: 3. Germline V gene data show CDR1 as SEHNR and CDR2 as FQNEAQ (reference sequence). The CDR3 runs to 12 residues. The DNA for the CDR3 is TGTGCCAGCAGACGGGAGGTCGATACGCAGTATTTT. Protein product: CASRREVDTQYF.

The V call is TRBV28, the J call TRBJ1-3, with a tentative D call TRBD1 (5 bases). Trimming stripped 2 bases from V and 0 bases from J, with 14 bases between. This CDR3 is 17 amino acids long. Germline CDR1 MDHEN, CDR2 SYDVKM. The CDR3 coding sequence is TGTGCCAGCAGTTTAAGTACGGGACCATACTCTGGAAACACCATATATTTT. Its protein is CASSLSTGPYSGNTIYF.

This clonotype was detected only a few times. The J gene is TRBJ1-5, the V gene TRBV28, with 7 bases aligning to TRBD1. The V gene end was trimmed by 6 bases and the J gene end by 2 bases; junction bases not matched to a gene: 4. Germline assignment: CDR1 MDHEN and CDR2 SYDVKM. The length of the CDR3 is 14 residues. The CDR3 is CASRRQGGNQPQHF. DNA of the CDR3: TGTGCCAGCAGAAGACAGGGCGGCAATCAGCCCCAGCATTTT. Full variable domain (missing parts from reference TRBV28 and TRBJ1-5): DVKVTQSSRYLVKRTGEKVFLECVQDMDHENMFWYRQDPGLGLRLIYFSYDVKMKEKGDIPEGYSVSREKKERFSLILESASTNQTSMYLCASRRQGGNQPQHFGDGTRLSIL.

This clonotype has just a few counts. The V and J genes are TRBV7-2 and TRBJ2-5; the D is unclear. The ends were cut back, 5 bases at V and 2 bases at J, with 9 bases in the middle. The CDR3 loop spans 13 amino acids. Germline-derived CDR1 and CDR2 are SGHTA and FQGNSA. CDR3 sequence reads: CASSPRPQETQYF. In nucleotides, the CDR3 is TGTGCCAGCAGCCCCCGGCCACAAGAGACCCAGTACTTC.

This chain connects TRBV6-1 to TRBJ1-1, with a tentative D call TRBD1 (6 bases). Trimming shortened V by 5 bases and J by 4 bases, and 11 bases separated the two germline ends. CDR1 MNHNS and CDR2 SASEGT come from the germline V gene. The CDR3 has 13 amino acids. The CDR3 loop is CASSKQGSTEAFF. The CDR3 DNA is TGTGCCAGCAGTAAACAGGGCTCCACTGAAGCTTTCTTT.

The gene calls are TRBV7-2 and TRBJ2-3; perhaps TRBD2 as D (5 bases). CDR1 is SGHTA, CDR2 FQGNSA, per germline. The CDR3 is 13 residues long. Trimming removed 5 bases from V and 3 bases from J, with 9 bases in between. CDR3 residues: CASSPRRTDTQYF. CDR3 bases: TGTGCCAGCAGCCCGCGGAGGACAGATACGCAGTATTTT.

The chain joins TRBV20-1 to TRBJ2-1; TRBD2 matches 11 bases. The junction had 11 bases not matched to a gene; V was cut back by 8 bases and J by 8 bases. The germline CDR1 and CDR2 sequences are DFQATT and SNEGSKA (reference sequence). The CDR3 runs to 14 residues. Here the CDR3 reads CSTPRLAGRDEQFF. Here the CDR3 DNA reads TGCAGTACGCCACGACTAGCGGGGAGGGATGAGCAGTTCTTC.

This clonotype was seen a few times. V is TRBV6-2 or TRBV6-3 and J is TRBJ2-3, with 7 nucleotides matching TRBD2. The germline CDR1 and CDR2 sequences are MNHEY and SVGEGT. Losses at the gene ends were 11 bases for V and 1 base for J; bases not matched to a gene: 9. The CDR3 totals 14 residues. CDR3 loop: CAVRMGGGTDTQYF. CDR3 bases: TGTGCCGTGCGGATGGGGGGGGGCACAGATACGCAGTATTTT.

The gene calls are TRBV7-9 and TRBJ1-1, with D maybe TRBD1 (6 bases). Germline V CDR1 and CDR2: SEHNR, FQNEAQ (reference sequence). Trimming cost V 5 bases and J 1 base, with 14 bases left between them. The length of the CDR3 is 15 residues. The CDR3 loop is CASSNPQGKNTEAFF. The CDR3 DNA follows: TGTGCCAGCAGCAACCCACAGGGTAAGAACACTGAAGCTTTCTTT.

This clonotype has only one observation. The CDR3 sequence: CARRERTGGGEQYF. For the CDR3, the DNA is TGTGCCAGAAGGGAAAGGACAGGGGGCGGAGAGCAGTACTTC. The chain uses TRBV19 and TRBJ2-7; TRBD1 agrees at 11 bases. V shed 9 bases and J 7 bases; nucleotides not matched to a gene: 11. Germline-derived CDR1 and CDR2 are LNHDA and SQIVND (reference sequence). The CDR3 consists of 14 residues.

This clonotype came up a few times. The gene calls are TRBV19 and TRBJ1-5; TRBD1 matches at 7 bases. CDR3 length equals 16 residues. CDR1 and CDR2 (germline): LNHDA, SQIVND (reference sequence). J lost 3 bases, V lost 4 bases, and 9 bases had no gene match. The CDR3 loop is CASSNPPGQFNQPQHF. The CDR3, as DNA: TGTGCCAGTAGTAATCCTCCGGGACAGTTCAATCAGCCCCAGCATTTT.

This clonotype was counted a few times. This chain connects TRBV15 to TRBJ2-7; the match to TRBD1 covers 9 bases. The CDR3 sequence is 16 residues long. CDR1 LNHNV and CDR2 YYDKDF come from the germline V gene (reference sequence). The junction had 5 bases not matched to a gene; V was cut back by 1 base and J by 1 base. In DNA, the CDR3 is TGTGCCACCAGCAGAGTACGGACAGGGGTATCCTACGAGCAGTACTTC. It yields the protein CATSRVRTGVSYEQYF.

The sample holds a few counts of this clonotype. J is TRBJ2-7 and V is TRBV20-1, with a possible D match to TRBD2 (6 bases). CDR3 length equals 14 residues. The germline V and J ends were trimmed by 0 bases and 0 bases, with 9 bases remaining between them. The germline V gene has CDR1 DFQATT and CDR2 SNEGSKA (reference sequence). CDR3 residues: CSARDTGSSYEQYF. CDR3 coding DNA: TGCAGTGCTAGAGATACCGGGAGCTCCTACGAGCAGTACTTC.

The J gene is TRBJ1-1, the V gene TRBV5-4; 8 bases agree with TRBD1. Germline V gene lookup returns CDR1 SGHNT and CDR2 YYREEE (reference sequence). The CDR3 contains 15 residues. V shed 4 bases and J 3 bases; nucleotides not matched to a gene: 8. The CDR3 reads CASSARTGSHTEAFF. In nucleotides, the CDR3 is TGTGCCAGCAGCGCGCGGACAGGGAGTCACACTGAAGCTTTCTTT.

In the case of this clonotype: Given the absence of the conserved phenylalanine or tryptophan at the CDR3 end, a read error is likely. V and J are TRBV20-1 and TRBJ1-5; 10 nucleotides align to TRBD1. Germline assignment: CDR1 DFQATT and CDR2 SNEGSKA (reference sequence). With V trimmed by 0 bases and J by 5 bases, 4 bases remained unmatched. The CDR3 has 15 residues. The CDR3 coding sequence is TGCAGTGCTAGAGATCGGGACAGGGGCGATCAGCCCCAGCATTTA. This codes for CSARDRDRGDQPQHL.

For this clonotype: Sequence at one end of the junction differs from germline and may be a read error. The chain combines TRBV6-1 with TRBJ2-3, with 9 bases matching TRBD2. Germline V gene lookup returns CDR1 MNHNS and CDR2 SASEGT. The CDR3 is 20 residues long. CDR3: CANSELGLAGRWEGTDTQYF. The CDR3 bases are TGTGCCAACAGTGAATTGGGGCTAGCGGGAAGGTGGGAGGGCACAGATACGCAGTATTTT.

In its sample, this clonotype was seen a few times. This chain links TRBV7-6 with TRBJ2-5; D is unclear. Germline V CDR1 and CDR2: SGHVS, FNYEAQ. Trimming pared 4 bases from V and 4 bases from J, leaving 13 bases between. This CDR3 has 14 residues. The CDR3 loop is CASSSGVGLETQYF. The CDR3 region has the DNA TGTGCCAGCAGCTCTGGGGTGGGCCTAGAGACCCAGTACTTC.

The CDR3 DNA reads TGTGCCAGCAGTCTCCCCCCGGACCCCACCTACACCTTC. Its protein is CASSLPPDPTYTF. The chain is built from TRBV12-3 or TRBV12-4 and TRBJ1-2; no clear D gene. The CDR3 covers 13 residues. Trimming cost V 5 bases and J 10 bases, with 17 bases left between them.

CDR3 sequence (DNA): TGTGCCAGCAGGGTTAGCGCTAAAAACATTCAGTACTTC. Its protein product is CASRVSAKNIQYF. The chain links TRBV27 to TRBJ2-4; possibly TRBD2 for D (5 bases). This CDR3 comprises 13 residues. V gave up 6 bases and J gave up 4 bases, with 10 bases separating them. CDR1 and CDR2 from the germline V gene are MNHEY and SMNVEV (reference sequence).

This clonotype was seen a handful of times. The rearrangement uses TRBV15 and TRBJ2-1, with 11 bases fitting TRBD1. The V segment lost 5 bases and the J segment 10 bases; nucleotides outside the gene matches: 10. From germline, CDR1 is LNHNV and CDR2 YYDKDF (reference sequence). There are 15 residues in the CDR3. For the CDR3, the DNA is TGTGCCACCAGCCGCCGGACAGGGGGCCTAGACGAGCAGTTCTTC. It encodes CATSRRTGGLDEQFF.

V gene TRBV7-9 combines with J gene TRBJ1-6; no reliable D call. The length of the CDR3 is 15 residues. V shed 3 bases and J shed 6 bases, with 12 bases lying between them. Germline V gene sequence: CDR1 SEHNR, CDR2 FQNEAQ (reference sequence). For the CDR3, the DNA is TGTGCCAGCAGCTTGGGTGTTCCCTTTAATTCACCCCTCCACTTT. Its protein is CASSLGVPFNSPLHF.

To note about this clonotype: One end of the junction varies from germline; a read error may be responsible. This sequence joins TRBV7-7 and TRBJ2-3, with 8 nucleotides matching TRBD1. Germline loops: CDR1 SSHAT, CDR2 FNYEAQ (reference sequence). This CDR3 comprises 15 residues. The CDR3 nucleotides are TGTGCTAGCAGCTCGACAGGGGCCAACACAGATACGCAGTATTTT. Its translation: CASSSTGANTDTQYF.

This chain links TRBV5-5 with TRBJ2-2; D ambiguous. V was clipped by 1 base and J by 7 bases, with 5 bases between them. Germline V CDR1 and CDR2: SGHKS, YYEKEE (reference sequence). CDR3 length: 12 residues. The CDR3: CASSLTDGELFF. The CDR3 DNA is TGTGCCAGCAGCTTGACCGACGGGGAGCTGTTTTTT. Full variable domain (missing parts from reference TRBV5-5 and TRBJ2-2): DAGVTQSPTHLIKTRGQQVTLRCSPISGHKSVSWYQQVLGQGPQFIFQYYEKEERGRGNFPDRFSARQFPNYSSELNVNALLLGDSALYLCASSLTDGELFFGEGSRLTVL.

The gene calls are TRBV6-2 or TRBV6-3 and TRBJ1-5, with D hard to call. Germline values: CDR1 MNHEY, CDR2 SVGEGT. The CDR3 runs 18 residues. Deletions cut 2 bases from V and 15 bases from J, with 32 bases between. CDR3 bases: TGTGCCAGCAGTTACGGTAGCAATCAGCCCCAGCCCCCCCAGCATCGGCATTTT. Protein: CASSYGSNQPQPPQHRHF.

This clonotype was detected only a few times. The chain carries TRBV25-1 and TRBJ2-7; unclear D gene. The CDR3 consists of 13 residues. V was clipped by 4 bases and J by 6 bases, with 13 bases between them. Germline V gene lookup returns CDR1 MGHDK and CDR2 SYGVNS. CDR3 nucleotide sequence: TGTGCCAGCAGTGGCGCTGTGCGAGGCGAGCAGTACTTC. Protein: CASSGAVRGEQYF.

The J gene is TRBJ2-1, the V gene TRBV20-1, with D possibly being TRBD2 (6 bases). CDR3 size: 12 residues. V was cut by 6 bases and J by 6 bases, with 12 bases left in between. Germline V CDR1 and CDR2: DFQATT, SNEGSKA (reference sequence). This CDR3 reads CSARPGVNEQFF. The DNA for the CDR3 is TGCAGTGCAAGACCGGGGGTCAATGAGCAGTTCTTC.

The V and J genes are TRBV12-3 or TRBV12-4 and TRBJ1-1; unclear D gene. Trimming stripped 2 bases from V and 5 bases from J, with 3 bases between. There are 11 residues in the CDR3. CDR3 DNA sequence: TGTGCCAGCAGTTTACAGACTGAAGCTTTCTTT. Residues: CASSLQTEAFF.

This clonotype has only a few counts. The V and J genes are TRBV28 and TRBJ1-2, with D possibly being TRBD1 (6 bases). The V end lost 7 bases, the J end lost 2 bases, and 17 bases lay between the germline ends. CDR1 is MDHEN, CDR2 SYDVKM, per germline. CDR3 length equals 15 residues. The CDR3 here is CASTEPGHQNYGYTF. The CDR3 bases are TGTGCCAGCACCGAACCGGGACACCAAAACTATGGCTACACCTTC.

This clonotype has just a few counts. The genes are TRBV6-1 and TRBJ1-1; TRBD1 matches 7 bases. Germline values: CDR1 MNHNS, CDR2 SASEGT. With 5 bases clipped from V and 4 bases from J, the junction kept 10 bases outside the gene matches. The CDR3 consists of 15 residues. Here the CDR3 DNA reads TGTGCCAGCAGTCCCCAGGGGGGTCTAGGCACTGAAGCTTTCTTT. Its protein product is CASSPQGGLGTEAFF.

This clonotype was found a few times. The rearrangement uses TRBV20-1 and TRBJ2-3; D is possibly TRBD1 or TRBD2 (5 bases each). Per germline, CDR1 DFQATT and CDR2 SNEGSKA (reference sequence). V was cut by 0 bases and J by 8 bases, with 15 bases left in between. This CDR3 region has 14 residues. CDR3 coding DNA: TGCAGTGCTAGAGATCGGGGCAGTACGGGTACGCAGTATTTT. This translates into CSARDRGSTGTQYF.